One and the same sample provided the 9 T cell receptor beta chains below, sequenced in a study of blood T cells in healthy people across ages. It was with a sample-barcoded 5' primer and a J-beta primer mix that a second PCR of about 6 to 11 cycles was run. TCRdb redid the calling of the 5' RACE reads with MiXCR, one entry per CDR3 protein. The sample carries about 640,000 distinct CDR3 sequences, roughly 30% recorded once. Sequenced input: blood. All receptors derive from a woman of 80 years or more in good health.

Note on this clonotype: At one boundary the junction diverges from the germline segment, which might be a read error. V and J are TRBV7-2 and TRBJ1-3, with a weak D call TRBD1 (5 bases). The CDR3 extends over 15 amino acids. Germline V gene lookup returns CDR1 SGHTA and CDR2 FQGNSA. The CDR3 DNA reads TGTGCCAGCAGCTCTGGGACGGACTCTGGAAGCACCATATATTTT. Its translation: CASSSGTDSGSTIYF.

This clonotype was counted a single time. This rearrangement joins TRBV12-3 or TRBV12-4 to TRBJ2-3, with D tentatively TRBD1 (5 bases). This CDR3 contains 10 residues. Between the trimmed V and J ends, which lost 10 bases and 6 bases, there was a span of 8 bases. CDR3 nucleotide sequence: TGTGCCACTAAGGGGGATACGCAGTATTTT. Protein product: CATKGDTQYF.

This clonotype was recorded at least ten times. J is TRBJ2-3 and V is TRBV28, with 11 positions matching TRBD2. Germline V gives CDR1 MDHEN, CDR2 SYDVKM. CDR3 length: 19 residues. The V and J ends lost 0 bases and 1 base, in that order; junction bases with no gene match: 9. For the CDR3, the DNA is TGTGCCAGCAGTTTATGGTCCCTAGCGGGGGGCCCAGGCACAGATACGCAGTATTTT. This encodes CASSLWSLAGGPGTDTQYF.

In its sample, this clonotype was seen many times. CDR3 region: CASSSMTEGGEAFF. For the CDR3, the DNA is TGTGCCAGCAGCTCGATGACGGAGGGGGGTGAAGCTTTCTTT. This rearrangement joins TRBV7-6 to TRBJ1-1; D is perhaps TRBD1 (6 bases). V lost 4 bases, J lost 7 bases, and 16 bases lay in between. The CDR3 is 14 amino acids. Germline V gene data show CDR1 as SGHVS and CDR2 as FNYEAQ.

As regards this clonotype: Possible read error: a much larger clone is one base away. Here the CDR3 reads CASSLVGGRDRSGANVLIF. The CDR3 DNA sequence: TGTGCCAGCAGCTTAGTGGGGGGCAGGGACCGCTCTGGGGCCAACGTCCTGATTTTC. The chain carries TRBV7-9 and TRBJ2-6, with D perhaps assigned TRBD1 or TRBD2 (6 bases each). This CDR3 region has 19 residues. Per the germline V gene, CDR1 is SEHNR and CDR2 is FQNEAQ (reference sequence). Looking up the rest from reference TRBV7-9 and TRBJ2-6 gives the full variable domain: DTGVSQNPRHKITKRGQNVTFRCDPISEHNRLYWYRQTLGQGPEFLTYFQNEAQLEKSRLLSDRFSAERPKGSFSTLEIQRTEQGDSAMYLCASSLVGGRDRSGANVLIFGAGSRLTVL.

The chain links TRBV5-5 to TRBJ1-3; D gene uncertain. The CDR3 covers 15 residues. Trimming left V 1 base short and J 0 bases short, with 8 bases between. CDR1 and CDR2 from the germline V gene are SGHKS and YYEKEE (reference sequence). The CDR3: CASSLSRISGNTIYF. As DNA, the CDR3 is TGTGCCAGCAGCTTGAGTCGGATCTCTGGAAACACCATATATTTT.

The V call is TRBV7-2, the J call TRBJ1-5; D remains ambiguous. The CDR3 has 14 residues. CDR1 and CDR2 (germline): SGHTA, FQGNSA. V was trimmed by 1 base and J by 2 bases, leaving 6 bases between them. CDR3 in amino acids: CASSLVQGNQPQHF. CDR3 in DNA: TGTGCCAGCAGCTTAGTGCAGGGCAATCAGCCCCAGCATTTT.

This clonotype was counted many times. This chain uses TRBV7-3 with TRBJ2-1, with 16 bases matching TRBD2. The CDR3 runs to 19 residues. V lost 4 bases and J lost 7; bases outside the gene matches: 13. From germline, CDR1 is SGHTA and CDR2 FQGTGA. The CDR3 DNA follows: TGTGCCAGCAGCTCCCCGGGACTAGCGGGGGGGCCGGTGGAGAATGAGCAGTTCTTC. Encoded protein: CASSSPGLAGGPVENEQFF.

This clonotype was observed a handful of times. The J gene is TRBJ2-3, the V gene TRBV20-1; 10 bases fit TRBD1. Germline V gene data show CDR1 as DFQATT and CDR2 as SNEGSKA (reference sequence). The CDR3 sequence is 15 residues long. The J segment lost 2 bases and the V segment lost 3 bases, leaving 5 bases of the junction unmatched. CDR3 region: CSAREGQGITDTQYF. Here the CDR3 DNA reads TGCAGTGCTAGGGAGGGACAGGGGATCACAGATACGCAGTATTTT.